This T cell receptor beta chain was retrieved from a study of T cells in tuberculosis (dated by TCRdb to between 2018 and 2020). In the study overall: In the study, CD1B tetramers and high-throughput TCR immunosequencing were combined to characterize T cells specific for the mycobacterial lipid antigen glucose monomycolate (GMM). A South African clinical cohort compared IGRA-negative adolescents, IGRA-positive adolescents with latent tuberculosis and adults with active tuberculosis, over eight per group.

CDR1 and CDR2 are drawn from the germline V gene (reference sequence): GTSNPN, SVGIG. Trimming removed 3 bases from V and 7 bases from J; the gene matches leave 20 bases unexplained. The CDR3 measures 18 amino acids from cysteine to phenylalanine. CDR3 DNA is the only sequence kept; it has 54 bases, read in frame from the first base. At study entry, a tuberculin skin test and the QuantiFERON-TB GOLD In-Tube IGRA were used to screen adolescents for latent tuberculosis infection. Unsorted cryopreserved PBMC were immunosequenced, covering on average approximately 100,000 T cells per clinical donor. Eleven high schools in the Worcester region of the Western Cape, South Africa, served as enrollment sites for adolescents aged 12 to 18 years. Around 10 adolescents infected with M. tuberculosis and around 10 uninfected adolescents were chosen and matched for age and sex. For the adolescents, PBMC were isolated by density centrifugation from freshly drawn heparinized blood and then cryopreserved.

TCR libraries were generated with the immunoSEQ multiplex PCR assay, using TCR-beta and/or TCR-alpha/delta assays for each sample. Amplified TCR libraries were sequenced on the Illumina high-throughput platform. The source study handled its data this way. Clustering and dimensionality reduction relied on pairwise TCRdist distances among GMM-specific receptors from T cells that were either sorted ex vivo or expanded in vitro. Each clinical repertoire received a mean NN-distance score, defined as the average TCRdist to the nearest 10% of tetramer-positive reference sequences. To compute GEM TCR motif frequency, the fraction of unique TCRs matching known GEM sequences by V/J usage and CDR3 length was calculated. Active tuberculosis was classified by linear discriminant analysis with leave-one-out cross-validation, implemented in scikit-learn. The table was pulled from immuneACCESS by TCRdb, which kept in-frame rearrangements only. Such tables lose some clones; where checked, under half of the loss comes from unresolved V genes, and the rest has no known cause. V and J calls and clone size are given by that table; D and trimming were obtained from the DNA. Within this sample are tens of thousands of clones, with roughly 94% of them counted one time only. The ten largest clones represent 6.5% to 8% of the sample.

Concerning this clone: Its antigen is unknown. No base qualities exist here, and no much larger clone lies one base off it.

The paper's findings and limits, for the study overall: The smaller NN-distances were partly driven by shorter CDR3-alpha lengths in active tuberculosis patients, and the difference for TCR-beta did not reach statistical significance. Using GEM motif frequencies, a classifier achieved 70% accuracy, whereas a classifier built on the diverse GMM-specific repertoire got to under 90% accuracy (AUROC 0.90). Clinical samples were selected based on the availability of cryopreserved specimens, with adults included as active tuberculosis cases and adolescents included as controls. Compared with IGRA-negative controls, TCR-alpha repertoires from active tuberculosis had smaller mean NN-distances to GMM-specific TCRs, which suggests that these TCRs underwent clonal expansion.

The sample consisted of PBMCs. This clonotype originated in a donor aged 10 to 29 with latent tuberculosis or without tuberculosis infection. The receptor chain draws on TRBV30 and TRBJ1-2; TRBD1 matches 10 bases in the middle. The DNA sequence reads TGTGCCTGGAGCCCGCCTATCGGGACAGGGGATGTCTTTCGTGGCTACACCTTC. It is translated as CAWSPPIGTGDVFRGYTF.